The 13 T cell receptor beta chains listed next were all sequenced from one sample in a study of human T cells and chemical hapten exposure. Time point reported: pre-sensitization, week 0. Noted treatment: therapeutic diphenylcyclopropenone sensitization with weekly scalp DPC. TCRdb reprocessed the RACE reads with MiXCR, giving one entry per CDR3 protein. This table holds about 89,000 distinct CDR3 sequences, more than 10% found once. Source: whole blood, taken in connection with sensitization to the hapten diphenylcyclopropenone (DPC). The receptors come from a woman in her sixties with alopecia areata. Some clones in this sample may be carry-over from other donors' samples.

This clonotype was seen ten or more times. The V call is TRBV18, the J call TRBJ2-7, with D unclear. Between the trimmed V and J ends, which lost 2 bases and 7 bases, there was a span of 15 bases. Germline loops: CDR1 KGHSH, CDR2 LQKENI. The CDR3 loop spans 14 amino acids. The DNA for the CDR3 is TGTGCCAGCTCACCAGGAGCTACAGTTTATGAGCAGTACTTC. This sequence encodes CASSPGATVYEQYF.

The chain recombines TRBV7-9 with TRBJ1-1; no firm D call. Per germline, CDR1 SEHNR and CDR2 FQNEAQ (reference sequence). This CDR3 region has 13 residues. Trimming stripped 4 bases from V and 3 bases from J, with 9 bases between. The CDR3 loop is CASSWEADTEAFF. The CDR3 region has the DNA TGTGCCAGCAGCTGGGAGGCGGACACTGAAGCTTTCTTT.

This clonotype has a count of ten or more. The gene calls are TRBV10-3 and TRBJ1-6, with TRBD1 as a possible D gene (5 bases). There are 15 residues in the CDR3. Trimming cost V 4 bases and J 6 bases, with 13 bases left between them. Germline CDR1 and CDR2: ENHRY and SYGVKD. The CDR3 protein is CAISASQGGNSPLHF. The DNA for the CDR3 is TGTGCCATCAGTGCTTCTCAGGGAGGTAATTCACCCCTCCACTTT.

This clonotype turned up a few times. This sequence joins TRBV7-9 and TRBJ2-4; 7 bases match TRBD1. This CDR3 has 16 amino acids. The germline V gene has CDR1 SEHNR and CDR2 FQNEAQ (reference sequence). V gave up 5 bases and J gave up 10 bases; unmatched junction bases: 17. CDR3 sequence: CASSGRPGQSYPIQYF. CDR3 bases: TGTGCCAGCAGCGGACGTCCGGGACAGAGTTACCCGATTCAGTACTTC. The full variable domain, in which reference TRBV7-9 and TRBJ2-4 provide the parts outside the CDR3, is DTGVSQNPRHKITKRGQNVTFRCDPISEHNRLYWYRQTLGQGPEFLTYFQNEAQLEKSRLLSDRFSAERPKGSFSTLEIQRTEQGDSAMYLCASSGRPGQSYPIQYFGAGTRLSVL.

This clonotype turned up a few times. The V call is TRBV25-1, the J call TRBJ2-1; D might be TRBD2 (5 bases). The V gene lost 1 base and the J gene lost 9 bases, with 10 bases spanning the gap. Germline lookup yields CDR1 MGHDK and CDR2 SYGVNS. This CDR3 has 13 residues. In DNA, the CDR3 is TGTGCCAGCAGTGAATGTGAGGGATGTGAGCAGTTCTTC. Translation gives CASSECEGCEQFF.

This sequence joins TRBV12-3 or TRBV12-4 and TRBJ2-1; 9 positions agree with TRBD1. The junction had 8 bases not matched to a gene; V was cut back by 6 bases and J by 5 bases. CDR3 length equals 15 residues. CDR3 sequence reads: CASRMTGGGNNEQFF. The CDR3 nucleotides are TGTGCCAGCAGGATGACAGGGGGGGGTAACAATGAGCAGTTCTTC.

The chain links TRBV29-1 to TRBJ2-3; no clear D gene. Trimming pared 2 bases from V and 2 bases from J, leaving 5 bases between. Germline V gene lookup returns CDR1 SQVTM and CDR2 ANQGSEA. This CDR3 region has 12 residues. CDR3 sequence (DNA): TGCAGCGTTGAACACTTCACAGATACGCAGTATTTT. Translation gives CSVEHFTDTQYF.

This chain joins TRBV11-2 and TRBJ2-2, with a tentative D call TRBD1 (6 bases). Trimming removed 3 bases from V and 3 bases from J, with 23 bases in between. Germline assignment: CDR1 SGHAT and CDR2 FQNNGV. This CDR3 has 19 residues. CDR3 DNA sequence: TGTGCCAGCAGCTTCTTAGATCTACCGGGACCAGGGGACACCGGGGAGCTGTTTTTT. The encoded protein is CASSFLDLPGPGDTGELFF.

The chain has TRBV6-1 and TRBJ2-7; perhaps TRBD2 as D (6 bases). Germline-derived CDR1 and CDR2 are MNHNS and SASEGT. The CDR3 spans 14 residues. The V gene lost 6 bases and the J gene lost 6 bases, with 18 bases spanning the gap. CDR3 bases: TGTGCCAGCAGACTCGTCCCCCTTAGCGGCGAGCAGTACTTC. Translation gives CASRLVPLSGEQYF.

A single count supports this clonotype. V gene TRBV5-1 combines with J gene TRBJ2-7; 8 bases fit TRBD1. The CDR3 is made up of 16 amino acids. CDR1 SGHRS and CDR2 YFSETQ come from the germline V gene. The V gene end was trimmed by 2 bases and the J gene end by 0 bases; junction bases not matched to a gene: 7. The CDR3 spells CASSFRTGMSSYEQYF. As DNA, the CDR3 is TGCGCCAGCAGCTTCAGGACAGGGATGAGCTCCTACGAGCAGTACTTC.

This clonotype came up many times. The chain is built from TRBV29-1 and TRBJ2-3, with TRBD2 matching 14 bases. Germline V lookup: CDR1 SQVTM, CDR2 ANQGSEA. This CDR3 spans 14 amino acids. Unmatched junction bases numbered 3, after V lost 7 bases and J lost 3 bases. CDR3 loop: CSGGTSGGTDTQYF. In nucleotides, the CDR3 is TGCAGCGGAGGGACTAGCGGGGGAACAGATACGCAGTATTTT.

This clonotype was counted at least ten times. This chain links TRBV6-1 with TRBJ2-2, with D possibly TRBD1 on 5 matching bases. With 2 bases removed from V and 3 bases from J, the gap between germline ends came to 13 bases. Germline CDR1 reads MNHNS; CDR2 reads SASEGT. The length of the CDR3 is 16 residues. Here the CDR3 reads CASSEWVGVHTGELFF. In nucleotides, the CDR3 is TGTGCCAGCAGTGAATGGGTAGGGGTACACACCGGGGAGCTGTTTTTT.

This clonotype occurred many times. The genes are TRBV20-1 and TRBJ1-1; D is uncertain. The germline V gene encodes CDR1 DFQATT and CDR2 SNEGSKA (reference sequence). This CDR3 comprises 14 residues. Trimming took 6 bases from V and 0 from J, leaving 14 bases between them. CDR3 nucleotide sequence: TGCAGTGCCCCCCCGCCTCGTATGAACACTGAAGCTTTCTTT. Encoded protein: CSAPPPRMNTEAFF.